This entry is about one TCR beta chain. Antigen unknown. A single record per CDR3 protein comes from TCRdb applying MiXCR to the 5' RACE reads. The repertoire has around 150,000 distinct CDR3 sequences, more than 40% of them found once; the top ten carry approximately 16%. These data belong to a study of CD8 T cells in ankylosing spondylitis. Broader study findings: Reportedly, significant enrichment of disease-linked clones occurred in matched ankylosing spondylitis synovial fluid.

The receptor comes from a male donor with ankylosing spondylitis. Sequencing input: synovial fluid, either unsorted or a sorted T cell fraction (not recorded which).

CDR3 in amino acids: CASSLVSRNYGYTF. As DNA, the CDR3 is TGCGCCAGCAGCTTGGTCAGCCGGAACTATGGCTACACCTTC. This chain uses TRBV5-1 with TRBJ1-2; no clear D. CDR1 SGHRS and CDR2 YFSETQ come from the germline V gene. This CDR3 region has 14 residues. Deletions cut 0 bases from V and 2 bases from J, with 8 bases between.